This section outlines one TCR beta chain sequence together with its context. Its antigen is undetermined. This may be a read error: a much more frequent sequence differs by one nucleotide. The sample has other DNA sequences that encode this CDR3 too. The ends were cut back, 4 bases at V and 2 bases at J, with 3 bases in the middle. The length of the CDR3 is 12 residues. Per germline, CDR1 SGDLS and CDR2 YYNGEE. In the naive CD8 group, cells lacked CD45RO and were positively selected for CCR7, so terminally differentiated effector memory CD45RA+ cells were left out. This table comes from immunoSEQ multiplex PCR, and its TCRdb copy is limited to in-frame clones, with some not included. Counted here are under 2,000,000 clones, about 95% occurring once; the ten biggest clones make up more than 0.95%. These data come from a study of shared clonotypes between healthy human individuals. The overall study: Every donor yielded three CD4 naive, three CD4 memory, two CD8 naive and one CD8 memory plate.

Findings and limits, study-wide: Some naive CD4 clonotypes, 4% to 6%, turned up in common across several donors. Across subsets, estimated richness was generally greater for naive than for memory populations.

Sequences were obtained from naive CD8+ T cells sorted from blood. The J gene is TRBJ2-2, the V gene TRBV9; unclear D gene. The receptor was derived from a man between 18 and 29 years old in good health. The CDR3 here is CASSINTGELFF. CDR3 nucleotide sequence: TGTGCCAGCAGCATTAACACCGGGGAGCTGTTTTTT.